This T cell receptor beta chain was observed in a study of blood T cell repertoires in COVID-19. About the study: Some COVID-19 samples were acute and others convalescent; all came from the United States, Italy and Spain. T cells, B-cell-depleted T cells, or PBMCs provided the cDNA or gDNA that served as material.

Comments on this clone: Other nucleotide sequences from this sample produce the same CDR3.

V dropped 1 base and J dropped 4 bases, with 10 bases sitting between them. This CDR3 has 14 residues. Germline V CDR1 and CDR2: SGHTA, FQGNSA. Authors' methods: How many nucleated cells were present was estimated from reference gene primer amplification. TCRdb's table, derived via immunoSEQ multiplex PCR, lists solely in-frame clones and lacks some. That table supplies the V and J calls and clone size; D and trimming were determined from the DNA. The sample includes 150,000 to 200,000 clones, more than 75% of them seen just once. Material for sequencing was peripheral blood. This chain uses TRBV7-2 with TRBJ2-5; D uncertain. The sequence came from a human donor in a cohort sampled during active COVID-19. The CDR3 here is CASSLVPGVETQYF. CDR3 DNA sequence: TGTGCCAGCAGCTTAGTTCCAGGTGTAGAGACCCAGTACTTC.